Sequencing of this TCR beta chain was carried out in a study of Ad26.COV2.S vaccination and SARS-CoV-2 variants. Notes on the study in general: Non-spike TCR breadth showed similarity between vaccine and placebo recipients.

CDR1 is SGHRS, CDR2 YFSETQ, per germline. V shed 4 bases, J shed 10 bases, and the junction held 9 bases outside the gene matches. This CDR3 has 13 amino acids. Profiled with immunoSEQ multiplex PCR; TCRdb holds only in-frame clones, not every one. The sample includes some 350,000 clones, 90% to 95% seen only once; the top ten take 3.9%. As for this clone: Its specificity is not known.

The source material was peripheral blood, sampled after recovery from COVID-19. The V gene is TRBV5-1, the J gene TRBJ1-1, with 8 bases lining up with TRBD1. The receptor's source is a human donor who had recovered from COVID-19. CDR3 sequence: CASSPGQGALAFF. CDR3 sequence (DNA): TGCGCCAGCAGCCCTGGACAGGGAGCTCTAGCTTTCTTT.